A single sample gave rise to the 17 T cell receptor beta chains below, sequenced in a study of blood T cell repertoires in COVID-19. TCRdb keeps only in-frame clones here, not all; method: immunoSEQ multiplex PCR. The table includes around 280,000 clones, around 84% detected once. Sequenced: peripheral blood. Every receptor here comes from a man aged 65-85 years with acute or convalescent COVID-19.

The chain is built from TRBV4-1 and TRBJ2-1, with 9 nucleotides matching TRBD2. The CDR3 is 16 amino acids. With 5 bases clipped from V and 0 bases from J, the junction kept 5 bases outside the gene matches. CDR1 is MGHRA, CDR2 YSYEKL, per germline. Written as DNA, the CDR3 is TGCGCCAGCAGCGCCCGACTAGCGGACTCCTACAATGAGCAGTTCTTC. It is translated as CASSARLADSYNEQFF.

The chain carries TRBV28 and TRBJ1-2, with TRBD1 identical over 9 bases. This CDR3 has 15 amino acids. V lost 6 bases to trimming and J lost 4 bases; unmatched junction nucleotides: 9. Germline V lookup: CDR1 MDHEN, CDR2 SYDVKM. The CDR3: CASRGTGGGRYGYTF. The CDR3 DNA is TGTGCCAGCAGGGGCACAGGGGGCGGGCGCTATGGCTACACCTTC.

This clone was found a few times. The chain uses TRBV6-5 and TRBJ1-2, with a tentative D call TRBD1 (6 bases). This CDR3 has 14 residues. V lost 5 bases, J lost 8 bases, and 18 bases lay in between. CDR1 is MNHEY and CDR2 is SVGAGI in the germline V gene. Here the CDR3 reads CASSPRTASRGYTF. The CDR3 region has the DNA TGTGCCAGCAGTCCCCGGACAGCCTCAAGAGGCTACACCTTC.

This clone was seen a handful of times. The J gene is TRBJ1-5, the V gene TRBV10-3, with TRBD1 matching over 8 bases. The CDR3 is 13 residues long. The ends lost 5 bases at V and 7 bases at J; junction bases unmatched: 4. CDR1 and CDR2 (germline): ENHRY, SYGVKD. This chain's CDR3 is CAISPGTGQPQHF. The CDR3 DNA is TGTGCCATCAGTCCAGGGACAGGACAGCCCCAGCATTTT.

The chain is built from TRBV6-5 and TRBJ1-2; D uncertain. Germline CDR1 reads MNHEY; CDR2 reads SVGAGI. With 2 bases removed from V and 0 bases from J, the gap between germline ends came to 10 bases. The CDR3 covers 15 residues. In nucleotides, the CDR3 is TGTGCCAGCAGTTACGCGGGCAGTACTAACTATGGCTACACCTTC. Translated, it gives CASSYAGSTNYGYTF.

The count of this clone is one. V is TRBV5-6 and J is TRBJ2-1; 12 bases are a match to TRBD2. CDR3 size: 14 residues. Germline CDR1 SGHDT, CDR2 YYEEEE. The junction had 0 bases not matched to a gene; V was cut back by 3 bases and J by 5 bases. As DNA, the CDR3 is TGTGCCAGCAGCTGGACTAGCGGGGACAATGAGCAGTTCTTC. Translation: CASSWTSGDNEQFF.

The chain links TRBV18 to TRBJ2-1; D may be TRBD1 (6 bases). Trimming took off 2 bases at V and 2 bases at J, with 10 bases between the two ends. CDR3 length: 15 residues. Germline V lookup: CDR1 KGHSH, CDR2 LQKENI. The CDR3 coding sequence is TGTGCCAGCTCACCATTTCAGGGGACCTACAATGAGCAGTTCTTC. Translating gives CASSPFQGTYNEQFF. Variable domain in full (rest from reference TRBV18 and TRBJ2-1): NAGVMQNPRHLVRRRGQEARLRCSPMKGHSHVYWYRQLPEEGLKFMVYLQKENIIDESGMPKERFSAEFPKEGPSILRIQQVVRGDSAAYFCASSPFQGTYNEQFFGPGTRLTVL.

The chain joins TRBV19 to TRBJ1-2; D is unclear. Germline V gene lookup returns CDR1 LNHDA and CDR2 SQIVND (reference sequence). The CDR3 is 14 amino acids. The V end lost 2 bases, the J end lost 5 bases, and 12 bases lay between the germline ends. CDR3 sequence reads: CASSIIGGVYGYTF. CDR3 DNA: TGTGCCAGTAGTATAATTGGAGGAGTATATGGCTACACCTTC.

V and J are TRBV9 and TRBJ1-1; no clear D. This CDR3 contains 13 residues. Per the germline V gene, CDR1 is SGDLS and CDR2 is YYNGEE. V was pared by 0 bases and J by 7 bases, with 10 bases between. The CDR3 sequence: CASSVARVGEAFF. The CDR3 DNA sequence: TGTGCCAGCAGCGTAGCCCGGGTAGGTGAAGCTTTCTTT.

V is TRBV19 and J is TRBJ1-5; 7 nucleotides line up with TRBD1. With V trimmed by 3 bases and J by 6 bases, 5 bases remained unmatched. From germline, CDR1 is LNHDA and CDR2 SQIVND (reference sequence). This CDR3 contains 14 residues. The CDR3 nucleotides are TGTGCCAGTAGTATGACAAGGGGGCGTCAGCCCCAGCATTTT. This sequence encodes CASSMTRGRQPQHF.

This CDR3 reads CAWSVRGYEGYTF. For the CDR3, the DNA is TGTGCCTGGAGTGTTAGAGGCTATGAAGGCTACACCTTC. The J gene is TRBJ1-2, the V gene TRBV30; no definite D call. Germline V gene data show CDR1 as GTSNPN and CDR2 as SVGIG (reference sequence). The CDR3 is made up of 13 amino acids. V was cut by 0 bases and J by 8 bases, with 13 bases left in between.

The chain couples TRBV27 to TRBJ1-1; D is ambiguous. Germline CDR1 and CDR2: MNHEY and SMNVEV (reference sequence). This CDR3 is built from 13 residues. Between the trimmed V and J ends, which lost 1 base and 5 bases, there was a span of 8 bases. CDR3 sequence (DNA): TGTGCCAGCAGTTTATATAGTTCGACTGAAGCTTTCTTT. It specifies CASSLYSSTEAFF.

This rearrangement joins TRBV5-1 to TRBJ2-2; 9 bases match TRBD1. J lost 4 bases, V lost 4 bases, and 2 bases had no gene match. The CDR3 totals 14 residues. Looked up from germline, CDR1 is SGHRS and CDR2 is YFSETQ. CDR3 amino acids: CASSETGGTGELFF. DNA of the CDR3: TGCGCCAGCAGCGAGACAGGGGGCACCGGGGAGCTGTTTTTT.

Written as DNA, the CDR3 is TGTGCCAGCAGCGCTTTACTAGCAGCCTACAATGAGCAGTTCTTC. Translated, it gives CASSALLAAYNEQFF. This sequence joins TRBV6-2 or TRBV6-3 and TRBJ2-1; a possible D gene is TRBD2 (6 bases). Germline lookup yields CDR1 MNHEY and CDR2 SVGEGT. V was pared by 6 bases and J by 2 bases, with 14 bases between. The CDR3 is 15 amino acids.

This clone was found once. CDR3 protein: CASSLKDRLYGYTF. CDR3 nucleotides: TGTGCCAGCAGCTTAAAAGACAGGCTTTATGGCTACACCTTC. The chain carries TRBV11-2 and TRBJ1-2; D is perhaps TRBD1 (6 bases). CDR3 length: 14 amino acids. V was clipped by 2 bases and J by 5 bases, with 12 bases between them. Germline lookup yields CDR1 SGHAT and CDR2 FQNNGV.

This clone was counted a few times. The chain carries TRBV28 and TRBJ1-2; D unresolved. The germline gives CDR1 MDHEN, CDR2 SYDVKM. The CDR3 loop spans 15 amino acids. Trimming pared 5 bases from V and 5 bases from J, leaving 18 bases between. The CDR3 loop reads CASSRHSRGSYGYTF. Here the CDR3 DNA reads TGTGCCAGCAGTCGCCACTCACGCGGATCTTATGGCTACACCTTC.

This clone has only one observation. The chain combines TRBV7-5 with TRBJ1-5; TRBD1 reflects the table's D call only, with no check against the DNA. TRBV7-5 is listed as a pseudogene. The CDR3 length is 21 residues. CDR3 loop: CARSLMDRRKAQGGGNQPQHF. The DNA for the CDR3 is TGTGCCAGAAGCTTAATGGATAGGAGAAAAGCTCAGGGCGGTGGCAATCAGCCCCAGCATTTT.